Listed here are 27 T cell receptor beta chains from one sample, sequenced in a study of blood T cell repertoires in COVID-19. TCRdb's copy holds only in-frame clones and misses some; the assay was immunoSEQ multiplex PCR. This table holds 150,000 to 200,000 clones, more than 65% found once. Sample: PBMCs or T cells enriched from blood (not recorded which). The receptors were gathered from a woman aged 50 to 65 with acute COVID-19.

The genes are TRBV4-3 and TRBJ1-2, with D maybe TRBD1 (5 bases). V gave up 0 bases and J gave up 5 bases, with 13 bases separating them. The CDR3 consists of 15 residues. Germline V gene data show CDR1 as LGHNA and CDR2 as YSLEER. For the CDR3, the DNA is TGCGCCAGCAGCCAAGATAGGCAGGGCAGTTATGGCTACACCTTC. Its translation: CASSQDRQGSYGYTF.

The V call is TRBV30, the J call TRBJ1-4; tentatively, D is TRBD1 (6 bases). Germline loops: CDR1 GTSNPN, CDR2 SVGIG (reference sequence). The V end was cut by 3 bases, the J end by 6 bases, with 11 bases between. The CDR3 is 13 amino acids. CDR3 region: CAWRSPGDEKLFF. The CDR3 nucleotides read TGTGCCTGGAGGTCCCCAGGGGATGAAAAACTGTTTTTT.

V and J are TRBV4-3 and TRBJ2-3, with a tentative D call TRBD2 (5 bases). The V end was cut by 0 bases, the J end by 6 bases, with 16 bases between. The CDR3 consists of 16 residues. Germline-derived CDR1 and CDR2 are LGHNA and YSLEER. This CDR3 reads CASSQDRTHLGDTQYF. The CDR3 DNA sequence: TGCGCCAGCAGCCAAGATAGGACTCACTTGGGCGATACGCAGTATTTT.

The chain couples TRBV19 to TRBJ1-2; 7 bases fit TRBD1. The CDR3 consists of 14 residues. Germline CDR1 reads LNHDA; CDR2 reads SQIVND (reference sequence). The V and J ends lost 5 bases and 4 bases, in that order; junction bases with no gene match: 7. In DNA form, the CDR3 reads TGTGCCAGTAGTCCCCGGGGGACAGCCTATGGCTACACCTTC. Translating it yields CASSPRGTAYGYTF.

DNA of the CDR3: TGCGCCAGCAGCCACGAATACCAGGGGGCCGGGAACAATGAGCAGTTCTTC. Translated, it gives CASSHEYQGAGNNEQFF. The chain uses TRBV4-1 and TRBJ2-1, with 8 bases lining up with TRBD1. V was pared by 3 bases and J by 5 bases, with 12 bases of the junction left unmatched. Germline CDR1 reads MGHRA; CDR2 reads YSYEKL. The CDR3 sequence is 17 residues long.

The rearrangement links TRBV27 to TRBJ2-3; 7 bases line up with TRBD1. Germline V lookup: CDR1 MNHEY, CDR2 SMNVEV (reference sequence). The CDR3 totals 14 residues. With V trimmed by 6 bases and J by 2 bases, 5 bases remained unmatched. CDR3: CASRPGQLTDTQYF. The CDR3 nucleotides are TGTGCCAGCAGACCGGGACAGCTCACAGATACGCAGTATTTT.

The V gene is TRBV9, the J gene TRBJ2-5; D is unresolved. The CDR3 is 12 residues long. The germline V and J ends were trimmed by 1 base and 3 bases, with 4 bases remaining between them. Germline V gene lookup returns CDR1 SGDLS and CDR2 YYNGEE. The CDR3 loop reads CASSVTEETQYF. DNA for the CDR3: TGTGCCAGCAGCGTAACGGAAGAGACCCAGTACTTC.

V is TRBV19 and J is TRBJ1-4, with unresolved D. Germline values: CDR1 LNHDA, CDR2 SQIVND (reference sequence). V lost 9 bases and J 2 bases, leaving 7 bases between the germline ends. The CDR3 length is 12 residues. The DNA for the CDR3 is TGTGCCAGCTCACAGACTAATGAAAAACTGTTTTTT. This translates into CASSQTNEKLFF.

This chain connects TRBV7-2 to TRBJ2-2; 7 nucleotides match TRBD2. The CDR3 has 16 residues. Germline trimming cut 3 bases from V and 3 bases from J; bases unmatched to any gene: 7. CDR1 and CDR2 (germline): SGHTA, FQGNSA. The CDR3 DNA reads TGTGCCAGCAGCTTTATGGGCGGGGGAGACACCGGGGAGCTGTTTTTT. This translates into CASSFMGGGDTGELFF.

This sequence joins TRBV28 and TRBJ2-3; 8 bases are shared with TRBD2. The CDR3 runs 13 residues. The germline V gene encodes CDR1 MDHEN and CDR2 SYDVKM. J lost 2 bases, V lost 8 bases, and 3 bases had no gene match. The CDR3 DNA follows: TGTGCCAGCCGGGGGGGGTACACAGATACGCAGTATTTT. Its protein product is CASRGGYTDTQYF.

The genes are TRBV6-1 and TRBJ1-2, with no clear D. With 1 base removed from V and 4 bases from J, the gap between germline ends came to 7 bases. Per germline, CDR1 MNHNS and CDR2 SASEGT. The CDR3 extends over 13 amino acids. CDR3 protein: CASSEGPLYGYTF. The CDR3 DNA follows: TGTGCCAGCAGTGAAGGTCCACTCTATGGCTACACCTTC.

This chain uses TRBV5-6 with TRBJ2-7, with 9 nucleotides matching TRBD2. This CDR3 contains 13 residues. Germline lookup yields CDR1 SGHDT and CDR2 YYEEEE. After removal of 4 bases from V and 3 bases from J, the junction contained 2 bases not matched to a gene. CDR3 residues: CASSVTSGYEQYV. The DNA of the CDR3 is TGTGCCAGCAGCGTGACTAGCGGCTACGAGCAGTACGTC.

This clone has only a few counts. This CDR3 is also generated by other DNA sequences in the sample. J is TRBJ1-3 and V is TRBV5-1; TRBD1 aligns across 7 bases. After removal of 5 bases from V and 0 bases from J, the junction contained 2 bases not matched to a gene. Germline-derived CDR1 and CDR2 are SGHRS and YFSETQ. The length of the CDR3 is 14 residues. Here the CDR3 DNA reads TGCGCCAGCAGTCCAGGGGGCTCTGGAAACACCATATATTTT. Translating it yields CASSPGGSGNTIYF.

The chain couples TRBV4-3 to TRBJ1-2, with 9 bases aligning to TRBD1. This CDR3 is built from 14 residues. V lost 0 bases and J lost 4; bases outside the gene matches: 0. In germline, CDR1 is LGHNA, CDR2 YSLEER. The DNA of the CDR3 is TGCGCCAGCAGCCAAGAGACAGGGGGCTATGGCTACACCTTC. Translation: CASSQETGGYGYTF.

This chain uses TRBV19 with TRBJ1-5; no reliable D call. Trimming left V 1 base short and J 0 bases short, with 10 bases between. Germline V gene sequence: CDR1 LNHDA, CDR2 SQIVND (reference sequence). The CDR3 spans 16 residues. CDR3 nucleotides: TGTGCCAGTAGTATAGTAACCGGGAATAGCAATCAGCCCCAGCATTTT. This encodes CASSIVTGNSNQPQHF.

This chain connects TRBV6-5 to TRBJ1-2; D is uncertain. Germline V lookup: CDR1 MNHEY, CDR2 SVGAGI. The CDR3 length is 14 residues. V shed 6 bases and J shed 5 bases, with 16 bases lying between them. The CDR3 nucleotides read TGTGCCAGCAGCCTAGTTCTGGGTTTTTATGGCTACACCTTC. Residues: CASSLVLGFYGYTF.

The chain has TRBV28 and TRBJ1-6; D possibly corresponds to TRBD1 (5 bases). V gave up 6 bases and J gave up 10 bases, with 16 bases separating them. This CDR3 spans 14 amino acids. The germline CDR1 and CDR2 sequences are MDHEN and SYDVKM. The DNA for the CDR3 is TGTGCCAGCAGCTTAGGGCCGGCAGGGTCACCCCTCCACTTT. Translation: CASSLGPAGSPLHF.

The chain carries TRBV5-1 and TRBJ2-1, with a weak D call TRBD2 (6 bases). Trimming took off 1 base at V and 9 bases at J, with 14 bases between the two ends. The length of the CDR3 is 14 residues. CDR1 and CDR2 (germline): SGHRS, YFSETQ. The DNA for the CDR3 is TGCGCCAGCAGCTTGCCCTCTAGCGCTGCTGAGCAGTTCTTC. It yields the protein CASSLPSSAAEQFF.

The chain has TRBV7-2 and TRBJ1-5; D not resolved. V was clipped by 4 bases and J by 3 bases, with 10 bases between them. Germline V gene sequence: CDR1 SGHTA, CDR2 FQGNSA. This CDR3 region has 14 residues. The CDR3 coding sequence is TGTGCCAGCAGCTCGCGCGGAGACAATCAGCCCCAGCATTTT. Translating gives CASSSRGDNQPQHF.

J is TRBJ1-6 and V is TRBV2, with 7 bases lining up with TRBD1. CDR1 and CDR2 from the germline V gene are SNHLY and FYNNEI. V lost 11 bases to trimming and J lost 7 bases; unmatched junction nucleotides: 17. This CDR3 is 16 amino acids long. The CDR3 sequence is CASAIGGGAGNSPLHF. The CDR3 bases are TGTGCCTCCGCAATTGGAGGGGGCGCCGGGAATTCACCCCTCCACTTT. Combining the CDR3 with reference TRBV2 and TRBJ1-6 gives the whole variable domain EPEVTQTPSHQVTQMGQEVILRCVPISNHLYFYWYRQILGQKVEFLVSFYNNEISEKSEIFDDQFSVERPDGSNFTLKIRSTKLEDSAMYFCASAIGGGAGNSPLHFGNGTRLTVT.

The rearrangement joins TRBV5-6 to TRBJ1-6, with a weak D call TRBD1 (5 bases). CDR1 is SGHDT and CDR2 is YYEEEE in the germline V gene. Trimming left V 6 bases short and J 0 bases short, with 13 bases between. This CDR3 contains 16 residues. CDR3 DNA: TGTGCCAGCAACTATAGGGGTGGCTCCTATAATTCACCCCTCCACTTT. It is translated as CASNYRGGSYNSPLHF.

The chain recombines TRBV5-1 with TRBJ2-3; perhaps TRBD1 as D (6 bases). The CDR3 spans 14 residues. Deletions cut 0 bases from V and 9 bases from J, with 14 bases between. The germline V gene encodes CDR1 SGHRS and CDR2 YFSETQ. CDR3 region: CASSLGTGFLTQYF. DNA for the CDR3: TGCGCCAGCAGCTTGGGAACAGGGTTCTTGACGCAGTATTTT.

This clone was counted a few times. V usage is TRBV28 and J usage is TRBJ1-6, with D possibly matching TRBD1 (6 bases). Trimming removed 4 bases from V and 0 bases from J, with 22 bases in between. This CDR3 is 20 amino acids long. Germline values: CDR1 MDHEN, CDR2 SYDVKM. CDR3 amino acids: CASSSWDTFSTSSYNSPLHF. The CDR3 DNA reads TGTGCCAGCAGTTCCTGGGACACCTTTTCAACGAGCTCCTATAATTCACCCCTCCACTTT.

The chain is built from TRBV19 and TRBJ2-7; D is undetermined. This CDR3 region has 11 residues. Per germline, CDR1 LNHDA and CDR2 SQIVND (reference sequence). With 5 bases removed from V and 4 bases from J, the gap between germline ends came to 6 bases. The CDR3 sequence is CASSSGYEQYV. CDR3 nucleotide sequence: TGTGCCAGTAGTTCCGGTTACGAGCAGTACGTC.

CDR3 in DNA: TGTGCCAGCAGTTTAATCCCCTACGTCGGACAGGGGGCAAAAGGAGGTGAGCAGTTCTTC. Translation: CASSLIPYVGQGAKGGEQFF. The chain uses TRBV28 and TRBJ2-1; TRBD1 agrees at 11 bases. The CDR3 is made up of 20 amino acids. The V gene end was trimmed by 2 bases and the J gene end by 9 bases; junction bases not matched to a gene: 21. Germline V gives CDR1 MDHEN, CDR2 SYDVKM.

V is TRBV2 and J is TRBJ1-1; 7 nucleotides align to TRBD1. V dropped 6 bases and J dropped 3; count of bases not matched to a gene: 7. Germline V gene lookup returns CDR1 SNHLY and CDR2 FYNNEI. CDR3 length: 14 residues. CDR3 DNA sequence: TGTGCCAGCAGAGACAGGGTTGGGGACACTGAAGCTTTCTTT. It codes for CASRDRVGDTEAFF. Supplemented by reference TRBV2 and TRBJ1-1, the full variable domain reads EPEVTQTPSHQVTQMGQEVILRCVPISNHLYFYWYRQILGQKVEFLVSFYNNEISEKSEIFDDQFSVERPDGSNFTLKIRSTKLEDSAMYFCASRDRVGDTEAFFGQGTRLTVV.

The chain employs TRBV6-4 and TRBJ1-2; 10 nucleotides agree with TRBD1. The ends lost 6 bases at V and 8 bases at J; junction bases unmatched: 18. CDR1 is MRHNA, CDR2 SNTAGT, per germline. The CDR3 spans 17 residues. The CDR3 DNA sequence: TGTGCCAGCAGCCCCGGGACAGGGGATTTGGGTAGCTTCGGCTACACCTTC. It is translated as CASSPGTGDLGSFGYTF.